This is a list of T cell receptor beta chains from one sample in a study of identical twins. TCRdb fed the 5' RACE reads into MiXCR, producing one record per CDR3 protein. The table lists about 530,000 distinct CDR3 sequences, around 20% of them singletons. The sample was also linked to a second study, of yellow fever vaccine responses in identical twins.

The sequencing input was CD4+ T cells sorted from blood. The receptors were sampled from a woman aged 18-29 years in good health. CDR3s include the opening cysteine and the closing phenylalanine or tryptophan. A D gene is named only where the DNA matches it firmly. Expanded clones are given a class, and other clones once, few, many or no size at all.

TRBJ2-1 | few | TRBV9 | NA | TGTGCCAGCAGCGTAGGGGGTAGTAACAATGAGCAGTTCTTC | CASSVGGSNNEQFF
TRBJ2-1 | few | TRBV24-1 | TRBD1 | TGTGCCACCAGTGCGTCCGGGACAGGGAAGTACAATGAGCAGTTCTTC | CATSASGTGKYNEQFF
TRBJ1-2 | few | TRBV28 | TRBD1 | TGTGCCAGCAACCCCGGACAGGGGACATATGGCTACACCTTC | CASNPGQGTYGYTF
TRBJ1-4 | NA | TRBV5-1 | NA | TGCGCCAGCAGCCCGGAGGGCAGCAAAACAACTAATGAAAAACTGTTTTTT | CASSPEGSKTTNEKLFF
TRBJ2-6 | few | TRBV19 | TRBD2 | TGTGCCAGTATCGCGGGGGGCTCTGGGGCCAACGTCCTGACTTTC | CASIAGGSGANVLTF
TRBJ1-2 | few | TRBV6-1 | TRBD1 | TGTGCCAGCAAACGAATTAGCGGGACAGACTATGGCTACACCTTC | CASKRISGTDYGYTF
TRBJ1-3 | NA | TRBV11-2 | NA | TGTGCCAGCAGCCGGTACAGTGGAAACACCATATATTTT | CASSRYSGNTIYF
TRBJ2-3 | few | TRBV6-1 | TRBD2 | TGTGCCAGCAGGCTAAGCGGGAGTCAAGATACGCAGTATTTT | CASRLSGSQDTQYF
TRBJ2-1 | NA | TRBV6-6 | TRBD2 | TGTGCCAGCAGCCCGACTAGCGTGCATGAGCAGTTCTTC | CASSPTSVHEQFF
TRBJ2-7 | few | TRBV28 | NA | TGTGCCAGCAGCTGGGACGGACCCTACGAGCAGTACTTC | CASSWDGPYEQYF
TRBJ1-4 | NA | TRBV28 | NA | TGTGCCAGCAGTTTGGGTGTTAATGAAAAACTGTTTTTT | CASSLGVNEKLFF
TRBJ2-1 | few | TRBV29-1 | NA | TGCAGCGTTGAATTTAGTCGTGAGCAGTTCTTC | CSVEFSREQFF
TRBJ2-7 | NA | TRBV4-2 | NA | TGTGCCAGCAGCCCCGGTTTCTTGTGGGGTGCCGAGCAGTACTTC | CASSPGFLWGAEQYF
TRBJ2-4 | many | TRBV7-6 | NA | TGTGCCAGCAGCTTGCTCAGCGCAGAGAAAAACATTCAGTACTTC | CASSLLSAEKNIQYF
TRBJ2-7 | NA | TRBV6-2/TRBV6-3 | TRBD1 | TGTGCCAGCAGTTACCGCCCCCCGGGACAGCCCTCCTACGAGCAGTACTTC | CASSYRPPGQPSYEQYF
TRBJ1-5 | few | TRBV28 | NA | TGTGCCAGCAGTTTCAACGACAGGTTAAATCAGCCCCAGCATTTT | CASSFNDRLNQPQHF
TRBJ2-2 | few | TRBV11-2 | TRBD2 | TGTGCCAGCAGCTTAGCCCTGGGGGGGACCACCGGGGAGCTGTTTTTT | CASSLALGGTTGELFF
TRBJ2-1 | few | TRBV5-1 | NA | TGCGCCAGCAGCTTTAACGGAGGGGACTACAATGAGCAGTTCTTC | CASSFNGGDYNEQFF
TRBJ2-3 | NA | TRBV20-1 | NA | TGCAGTGCTAGAGATTCTCGTGCTGCCCCCACAGATACGCAGTATTTT | CSARDSRAAPTDTQYF
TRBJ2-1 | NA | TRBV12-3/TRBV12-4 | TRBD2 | TGTGCCAGCAGACTACCGGGACTACCCTACAATGAGCAGTTCTTC | CASRLPGLPYNEQFF
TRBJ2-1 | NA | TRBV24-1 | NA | TGTGCCACCAGTGAGGGTGGAATAAAGAACAATGAGCAGTTCTTC | CATSEGGIKNNEQFF
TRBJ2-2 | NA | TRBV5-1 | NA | TGCGCCAGCAGACCTACTGTAGCGGTGAACACCGGGGAGCTGTTTTTT | CASRPTVAVNTGELFF
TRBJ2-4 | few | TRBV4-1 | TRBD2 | TGCGCCAGCAGCCCCAGTATTAGCGGGGGACTAGCCAAAAACATTCAGTACTTC | CASSPSISGGLAKNIQYF
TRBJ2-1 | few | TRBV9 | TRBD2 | TGTGCCAGCAGCACTAGCGGGAGGGCCCCCTACAATGAGCAGTTCTTC | CASSTSGRAPYNEQFF
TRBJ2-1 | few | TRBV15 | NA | TGTGCCACCAGTCCTACGGGGGACTCCTACAATGAGCAGTTCTTC | CATSPTGDSYNEQFF
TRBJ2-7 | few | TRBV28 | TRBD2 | TGTGCCAGCATGGGGGGGACGAAATACGAGCAGTACTTC | CASMGGTKYEQYF
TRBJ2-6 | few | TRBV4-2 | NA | TGTGCCAGCAGCCAAGATCAGTTTATGGCCAACGTCCTGACTTTC | CASSQDQFMANVLTF
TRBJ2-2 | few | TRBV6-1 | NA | TGTGCCAGCCCCCGGTATACCGGGGAGCTGTTTTTT | CASPRYTGELFF
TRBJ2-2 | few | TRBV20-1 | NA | TGCAGTGCCCCAATCACTAGCAGCACCGGGGAGCTGTTTTTT | CSAPITSSTGELFF
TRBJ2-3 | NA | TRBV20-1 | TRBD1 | TGCAGTGCAATCCGTACAGGGGACACAGATACGCAGTATTTT | CSAIRTGDTDTQYF
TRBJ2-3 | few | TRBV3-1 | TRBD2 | TGTGCCAGCAGCCAACATCCCCTACTAGCGGGAGACACAGATACGCAGTATTTT | CASSQHPLLAGDTDTQYF
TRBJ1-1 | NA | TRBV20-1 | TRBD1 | TGCAGTGCTAGAATTTGGGACAGGGTGAACACTGAAGCTTTCTTT | CSARIWDRVNTEAFF
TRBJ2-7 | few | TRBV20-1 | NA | TGCAGTGCTAGCGGGGTCATGGGGTCCTACGAGCAGTACTTC | CSASGVMGSYEQYF
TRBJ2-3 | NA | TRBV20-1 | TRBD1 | TGCAGTGCACAGGGCCAGGGGGCAGATACGCAGTATTTT | CSAQGQGADTQYF
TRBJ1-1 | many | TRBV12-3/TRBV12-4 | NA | TGTGCCAGCAGTACAGTGAACACTGAAGCTTTCTTT | CASSTVNTEAFF
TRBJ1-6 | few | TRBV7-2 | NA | TGTGCCAGCAGCTCCGTTTGGTCCTATAATTCACCCCTCCACTTT | CASSSVWSYNSPLHF
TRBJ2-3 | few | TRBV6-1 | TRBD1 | TGTGCCAGCAGGCTGACAGGGGATGGAGATACGCAGTATTTT | CASRLTGDGDTQYF
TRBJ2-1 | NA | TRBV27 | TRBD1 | TGTGCCAGTGTACTACAGGGGAACTACAATGAGCAGTTCTTC | CASVLQGNYNEQFF
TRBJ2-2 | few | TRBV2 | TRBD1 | TGTGCCAGCAGCGTGGGACAGGGAAATGCCGGGGAGCTGTTTTTT | CASSVGQGNAGELFF
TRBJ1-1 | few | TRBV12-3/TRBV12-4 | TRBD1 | TGTGCCAGCAATTTGTGGGGCAGGGGGTCGAACACTGAAGCTTTCTTT | CASNLWGRGSNTEAFF
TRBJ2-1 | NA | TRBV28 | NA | TGTGCCAGCAGTTTATGGCGGGACACCTACAATGAGCAGTTCTTC | CASSLWRDTYNEQFF
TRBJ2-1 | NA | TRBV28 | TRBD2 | TGTGCCAGCAGCCCTGGACTAGTGGCCCAATTCGACAATGAGCAGTTCTTC | CASSPGLVAQFDNEQFF
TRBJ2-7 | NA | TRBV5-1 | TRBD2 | TGCGCCAGCAGCGCGAAGGGACTAGCGGGAGGGCCTCAGCTTTACGAGCAGTACTTC | CASSAKGLAGGPQLYEQYF
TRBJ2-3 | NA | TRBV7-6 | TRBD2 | TGTGCCAGCAGCCTCTATAGCGGGGGGGGCGCAGATACGCAGTATTTT | CASSLYSGGGADTQYF
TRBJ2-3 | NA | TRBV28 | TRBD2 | TGTGCCAGCAGTGAGGCGGGGGGTCTTGGTAGCACAGATACGCAGTATTTT | CASSEAGGLGSTDTQYF
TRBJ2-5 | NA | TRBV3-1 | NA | TGTGCCAGCAGCCAAGAATTACGGAAGACCCAGTACTTC | CASSQELRKTQYF
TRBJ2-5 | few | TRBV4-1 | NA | TGCGCCAGCAGCCAAGGTTCAGGGGTAGCACAAGAGACCCAGTACTTC | CASSQGSGVAQETQYF